This T cell receptor (beta chain) derives from a study of shared clonotypes between healthy human individuals. A CD45RA+ naive subset and a CD45RA-negative memory subset were split from CD4+ cells. Germline CDR1 is MRHNA and CDR2 is SNTAGT. The CDR3 covers 15 residues. V lost 6 bases and J lost 0, with 13 bases in between. Assay used: immunoSEQ multiplex PCR; TCRdb lists only in-frame clones, some missing. The table shows more than 400,000 clones, with less than 96% occurring only once. The chain recombines TRBV6-4 with TRBJ2-3, with a tentative D call TRBD1 (5 bases). Input material: naive CD4+ T cells sorted from blood. Subset in this sample: CD45RA+ positively selected. The source of this sequence is a woman under 40 in good health. This chain's CDR3 is CASRRGPLSTDTQYF. CDR3 nucleotides: TGTGCCAGCAGAAGGGGTCCGCTGAGCACAGATACGCAGTATTTT.